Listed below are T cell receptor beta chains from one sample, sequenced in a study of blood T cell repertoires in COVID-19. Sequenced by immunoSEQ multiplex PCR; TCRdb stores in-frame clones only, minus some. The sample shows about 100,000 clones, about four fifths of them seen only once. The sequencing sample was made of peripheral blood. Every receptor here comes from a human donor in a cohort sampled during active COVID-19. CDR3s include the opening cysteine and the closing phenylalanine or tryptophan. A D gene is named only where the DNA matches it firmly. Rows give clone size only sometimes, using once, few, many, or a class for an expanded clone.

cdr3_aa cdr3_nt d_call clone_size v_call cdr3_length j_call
CASSLPTSGSSEQYF TGTGCCAGCAGCTTACCTACTAGCGGGAGTTCCGAGCAGTACTTC TRBD2 . TRBV7-8 15 TRBJ2-7
CASSRDRVETQYF TGCGCCAGCAGCCGAGACAGGGTTGAGACCCAGTACTTC TRBD1 once TRBV4-3 13 TRBJ2-5
CASSQEGTGPETQYF TGCGCCAGCAGCCAAGAAGGGACAGGGCCAGAGACCCAGTACTTC TRBD1 . TRBV4-3 15 TRBJ2-5
CASSLTGQSTYEQYF TGCGCCAGCAGCTTGACGGGACAATCGACCTACGAGCAGTACTTC . . TRBV5-1 15 TRBJ2-7
CASSLGGQISNVLTF TGTGCCAGCAGCTTGGGGGGACAGATTTCCAACGTCCTGACTTTC TRBD1 . TRBV5-4 15 TRBJ2-6
CASSFGGRLYEQYF TGTGCCAGCAGTTTTGGAGGAAGGCTCTACGAGCAGTACTTC . few TRBV27 14 TRBJ2-7
CASDSQETQYF TGTGCCAGCGACTCCCAAGAGACCCAGTACTTC . . TRBV5-5 11 TRBJ2-5
CASSLNLASGYNEQFF TGTGCCAGCAGCTTAAATCTGGCTAGCGGGTACAATGAGCAGTTCTTC TRBD2 . TRBV7-3 16 TRBJ2-1
CASSISVQAGRPQHF TGTGCCAGTAGTATCAGTGTACAGGCGGGGAGGCCCCAGCATTTT . . TRBV19 15 TRBJ1-5
CASSPQTGSGNTIYF TGTGCCAGCAGCCCGCAGACAGGGTCTGGAAACACCATATATTTT TRBD1 . TRBV7-8 15 TRBJ1-3
CASSSAGGAGVSYEQYF TGTGCCAGCAGCTCGGCTGGGGGGGCGGGAGTTTCCTACGAGCAGTACTTC . many TRBV5-4 17 TRBJ2-7
CASGTGYNSPLHF TGTGCCAGCGGGACAGGGTATAATTCACCCCTCCACTTT TRBD1 once TRBV28 13 TRBJ1-6
CASSLVTGTRTDTQYF TGTGCCAGCAGCTTGGTCACAGGGACGAGGACAGATACGCAGTATTTT . . TRBV5-4 16 TRBJ2-3
CASSAHRDMPYEQYF TGTGCCAGCAGCGCCCACCGGGACATGCCCTACGAGCAGTACTTC . . TRBV16 15 TRBJ2-7
CASSLGQPQGAFF TGTGCCAGCAGTTTAGGTCAGCCACAGGGAGCTTTCTTT . . TRBV28 13 TRBJ1-1
CASSFDLTNEKLFF TGCGCCAGCAGCTTTGACTTAACTAATGAAAAACTGTTTTTT . . TRBV5-1 14 TRBJ1-4
CASSLTKGIGLAGERDTGELFF TGCGCCAGCAGCTTGACAAAGGGAATCGGGCTAGCGGGAGAGCGTGACACCGGGGAGCTGTTTTTT TRBD2 few TRBV5-1 22 TRBJ2-2
CASRTTGNGNTIYF TGTGCCAGCAGAACAACGGGGAATGGAAACACCATATATTTT . . TRBV7-2 14 TRBJ1-3
CASSSTSGSLDTQYF TGTGCCAGTAGTTCGACTAGCGGGAGTTTGGATACGCAGTATTTT TRBD2 few TRBV19 15 TRBJ2-3
CASSTRTGVSNIQYF TGTGCCAGCAGCACCCGGACAGGGGTTAGTAACATTCAGTACTTC TRBD1 . TRBV3-1/TRBV3-2 15 TRBJ2-4
CASSTLAGTNEETQYF TGTGCCAGCAGCACTTTAGCGGGGACAAATGAGGAGACCCAGTACTTC TRBD2 . TRBV7-2 16 TRBJ2-5
CASSQERTPSYEQYF TGCGCCAGCAGCCAAGAACGGACACCTTCCTACGAGCAGTACTTC . few TRBV4-1 15 TRBJ2-7
CASSYTGLDQPQHF TGTGCCAGCAGTTACACAGGGTTAGATCAGCCCCAGCATTTT . few TRBV6-6 14 TRBJ1-5
CASSGLAGDGDEQYF TGTGCCAGCAGTGGACTAGCGGGAGACGGCGACGAGCAGTACTTC TRBD2 . TRBV6-2/TRBV6-3 15 TRBJ2-7
CASSVAEGAGANVLTF TGTGCCAGCAGCGTAGCCGAGGGGGCGGGGGCCAACGTCCTGACTTTC TRBD1 . TRBV9 16 TRBJ2-6
CASSLNRPNSGNTIYF TGCGCCAGCAGCCTGAACAGACCGAACTCTGGAAACACCATATATTTT . . TRBV5-1 16 TRBJ1-3
CASSVRGAQGEVGYTF TGTGCCAGCAGCGTCCGGGGGGCGCAAGGGGAGGTTGGCTACACCTTC . once TRBV14 16 TRBJ1-2
CASSAEVGSDTQYF TGTGCCAGTAGCGCGGAAGTAGGCTCAGATACGCAGTATTTT . . TRBV19 14 TRBJ2-3